These 7 T cell receptor beta chains originate from one sample sequenced in a study of identical twins. Each CDR3 protein is one row after TCRdb ran MiXCR on the 5' RACE reads. The sample includes 1.5 million to 2 million distinct CDR3 sequences, more than 30% of them seen just once. The source material was cord blood. All receptors come from a newborn girl in good health.

This clonotype was detected only a few times. The rearrangement uses TRBV9 and TRBJ2-3; no firm D call. CDR1 and CDR2 from the germline V gene are SGDLS and YYNGEE. The V end was cut by 3 bases, the J end by 4 bases, with 9 bases between. The CDR3 loop spans 13 amino acids. For the CDR3, the DNA is TGTGCCAGCAGCGACCACCCTGCAGATACGCAGTATTTT. It translates to CASSDHPADTQYF.

This clonotype was recorded a few times. CDR3 loop: CASSPYRGSGYEQFF. DNA of the CDR3: TGTGCCAGCTCACCATATAGAGGGAGCGGTTATGAGCAGTTCTTC. The J gene is TRBJ2-1, the V gene TRBV18; a possible D gene is TRBD2 (5 bases). Germline V gives CDR1 KGHSH, CDR2 LQKENI. This CDR3 spans 15 amino acids. The V gene lost 2 bases and the J gene lost 8 bases, with 16 bases spanning the gap. The whole variable domain, remainder taken from reference TRBV18 and TRBJ2-1, is NAGVMQNPRHLVRRRGQEARLRCSPMKGHSHVYWYRQLPEEGLKFMVYLQKENIIDESGMPKERFSAEFPKEGPSILRIQQVVRGDSAAYFCASSPYRGSGYEQFFGPGTRLTVL.

This clonotype was observed a few times. The chain couples TRBV20-1 to TRBJ1-2, with unresolved D. The CDR3 covers 13 residues. Germline values: CDR1 DFQATT, CDR2 SNEGSKA (reference sequence). Trimming left V 1 base short and J 3 bases short, with 9 bases between. CDR3 DNA sequence: TGCAGTGCTAGAGGGGGTTGGGACTATGGCTACACCTTC. This sequence encodes CSARGGWDYGYTF.

This clonotype was seen more than once but under ten times. The chain has TRBV2 and TRBJ2-6; possibly TRBD2 for D (5 bases). The V end was cut by 2 bases, the J end by 4 bases, with 12 bases between. This CDR3 region has 16 residues. Per germline, CDR1 SNHLY and CDR2 FYNNEI. The CDR3: CASSELRRTGANVLTF. CDR3 nucleotide sequence: TGTGCCAGCAGTGAATTGAGGAGGACCGGGGCCAACGTCCTGACTTTC.

This clonotype was counted only a few times. The V and J genes are TRBV20-1 and TRBJ2-1, with D maybe TRBD2 (6 bases). The CDR3 consists of 16 residues. Trimming removed 0 bases from V and 5 bases from J, with 17 bases in between. The germline V gene has CDR1 DFQATT and CDR2 SNEGSKA (reference sequence). Here the CDR3 DNA reads TGCAGTGCTAGAGATAGGAAAACTAGCTTAAACAATGAGCAGTTCTTC. Amino acid sequence: CSARDRKTSLNNEQFF.

This chain's CDR3 is CSARMVNPISPLHF. The CDR3 DNA reads as TGCAGTGCTAGAATGGTGAACCCCATTTCACCCCTCCACTTT. The chain is built from TRBV20-1 and TRBJ1-6, with D uncertain. The CDR3 has 14 residues. V gave up 2 bases and J gave up 9 bases, with 14 bases separating them. The germline gives CDR1 DFQATT, CDR2 SNEGSKA (reference sequence).

This clonotype was detected only a few times. This chain links TRBV6-1 with TRBJ2-3; D possibly corresponds to TRBD2 (5 bases). Trimming removed 7 bases at V and 5 bases at J, with 22 bases between. The CDR3 consists of 16 residues. Germline CDR1 reads MNHNS; CDR2 reads SASEGT. The CDR3 sequence: CASTPDYHYTGDTQYF. The CDR3 region has the DNA TGTGCCAGCACTCCAGACTATCATTACACCGGAGATACGCAGTATTTT.